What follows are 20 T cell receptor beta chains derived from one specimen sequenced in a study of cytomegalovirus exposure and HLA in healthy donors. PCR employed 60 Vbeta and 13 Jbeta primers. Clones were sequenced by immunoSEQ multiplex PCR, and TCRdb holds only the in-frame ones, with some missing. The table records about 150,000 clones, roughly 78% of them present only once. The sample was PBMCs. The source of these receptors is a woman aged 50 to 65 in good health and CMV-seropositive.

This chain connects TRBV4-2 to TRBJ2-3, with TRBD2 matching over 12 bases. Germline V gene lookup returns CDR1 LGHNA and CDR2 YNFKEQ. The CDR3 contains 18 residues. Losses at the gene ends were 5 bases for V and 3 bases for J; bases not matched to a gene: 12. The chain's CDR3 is CASSSLAGGHPGTDTQYF. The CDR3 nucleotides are TGTGCCAGCAGCTCCCTAGCGGGGGGGCATCCGGGGACAGATACGCAGTATTTT.

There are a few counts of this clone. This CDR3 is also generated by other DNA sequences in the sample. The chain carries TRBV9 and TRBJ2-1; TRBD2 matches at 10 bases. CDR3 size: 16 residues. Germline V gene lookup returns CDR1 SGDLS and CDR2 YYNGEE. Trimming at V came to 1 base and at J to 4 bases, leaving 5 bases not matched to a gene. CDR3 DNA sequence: TGTGCCAGCAGCGTAAGGCTAGCGGGGGCGTACAATGAGCAGTTCTTC. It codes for CASSVRLAGAYNEQFF.

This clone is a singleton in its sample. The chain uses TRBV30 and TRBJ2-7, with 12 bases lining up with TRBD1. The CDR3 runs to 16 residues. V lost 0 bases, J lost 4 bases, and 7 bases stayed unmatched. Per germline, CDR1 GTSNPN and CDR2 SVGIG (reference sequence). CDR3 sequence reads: CAWSVHGTGGKYEQYF. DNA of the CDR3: TGTGCCTGGAGTGTACATGGGACAGGGGGCAAGTACGAGCAGTACTTC.

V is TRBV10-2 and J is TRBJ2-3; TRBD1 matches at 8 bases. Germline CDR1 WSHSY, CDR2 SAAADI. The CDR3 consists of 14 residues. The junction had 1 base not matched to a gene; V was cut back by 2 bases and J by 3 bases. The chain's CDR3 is CASSETGGTDTQYF. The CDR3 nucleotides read TGCGCCAGCAGTGAGACAGGGGGGACAGATACGCAGTATTTT.

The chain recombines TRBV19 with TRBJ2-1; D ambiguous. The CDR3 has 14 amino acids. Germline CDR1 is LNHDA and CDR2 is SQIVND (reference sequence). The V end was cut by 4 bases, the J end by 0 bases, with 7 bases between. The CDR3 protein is CASSTVISYNEQFF. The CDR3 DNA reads TGTGCCAGTAGTACGGTTATCTCCTACAATGAGCAGTTCTTC. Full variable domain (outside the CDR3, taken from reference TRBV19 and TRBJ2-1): DGGITQSPKYLFRKEGQNVTLSCEQNLNHDAMYWYRQDPGQGLRLIYYSQIVNDFQKGDIAEGYSVSREKKESFPLTVTSAQKNPTAFYLCASSTVISYNEQFFGPGTRLTVL.

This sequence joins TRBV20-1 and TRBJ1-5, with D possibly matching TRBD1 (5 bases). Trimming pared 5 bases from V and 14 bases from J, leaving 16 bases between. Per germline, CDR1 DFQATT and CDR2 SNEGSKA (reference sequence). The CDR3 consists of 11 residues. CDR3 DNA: TGCAGTGCTCCCGAAGGGGCTCTCGAGCATTTT. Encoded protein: CSAPEGALEHF.

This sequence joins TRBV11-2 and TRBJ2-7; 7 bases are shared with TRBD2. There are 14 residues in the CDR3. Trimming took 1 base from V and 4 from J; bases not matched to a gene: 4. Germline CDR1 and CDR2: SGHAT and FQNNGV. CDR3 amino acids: CASSLAGGGYEQYF. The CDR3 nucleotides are TGTGCCAGCAGCTTAGCGGGAGGAGGGTACGAGCAGTACTTC.

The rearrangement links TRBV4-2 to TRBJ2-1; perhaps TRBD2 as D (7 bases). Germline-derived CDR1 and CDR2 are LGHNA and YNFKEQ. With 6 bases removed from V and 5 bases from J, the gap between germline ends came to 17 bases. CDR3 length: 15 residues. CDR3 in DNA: TGTGCCAGCAGTATAAGGACGGGGGGCAACAATGAGCAGTTCTTC. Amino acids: CASSIRTGGNNEQFF.

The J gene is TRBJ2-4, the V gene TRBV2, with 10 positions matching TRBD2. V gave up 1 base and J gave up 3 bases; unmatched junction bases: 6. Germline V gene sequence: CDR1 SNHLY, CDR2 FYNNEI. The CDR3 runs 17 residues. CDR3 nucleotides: TGTGCCAGCAGTGAAGAAAGCGGGGGGGCCGTCAAAAACATTCAGTACTTC. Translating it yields CASSEESGGAVKNIQYF.

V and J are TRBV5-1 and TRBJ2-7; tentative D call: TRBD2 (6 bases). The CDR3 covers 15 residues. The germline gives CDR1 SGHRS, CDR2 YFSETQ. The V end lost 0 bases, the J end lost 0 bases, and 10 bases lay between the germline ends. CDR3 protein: CASSLVIGSSYEQYF. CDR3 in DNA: TGCGCCAGCAGCTTGGTTATCGGGAGCTCCTACGAGCAGTACTTC.

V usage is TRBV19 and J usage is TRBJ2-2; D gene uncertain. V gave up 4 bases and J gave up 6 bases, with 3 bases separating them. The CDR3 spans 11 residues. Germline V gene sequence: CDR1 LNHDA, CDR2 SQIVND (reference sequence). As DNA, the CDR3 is TGTGCCAGTAGTACGGCCGGGGAGCTGTTTTTT. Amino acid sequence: CASSTAGELFF. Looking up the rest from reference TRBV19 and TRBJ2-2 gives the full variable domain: DGGITQSPKYLFRKEGQNVTLSCEQNLNHDAMYWYRQDPGQGLRLIYYSQIVNDFQKGDIAEGYSVSREKKESFPLTVTSAQKNPTAFYLCASSTAGELFFGEGSRLTVL.

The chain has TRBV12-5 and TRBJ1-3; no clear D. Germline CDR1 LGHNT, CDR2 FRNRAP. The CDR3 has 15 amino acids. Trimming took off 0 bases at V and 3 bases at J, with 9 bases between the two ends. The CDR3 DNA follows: TGTGCTAGTGGTTTGGTACCGGGGAATGGAAACACCATATATTTT. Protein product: CASGLVPGNGNTIYF.

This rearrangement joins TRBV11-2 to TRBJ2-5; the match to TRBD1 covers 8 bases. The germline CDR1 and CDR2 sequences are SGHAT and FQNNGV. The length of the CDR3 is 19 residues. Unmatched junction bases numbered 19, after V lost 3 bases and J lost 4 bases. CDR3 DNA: TGTGCCAGCAGCTTTTCAAGGACAGGGTTCGGGTCAGGGGGAGAGACCCAGTACTTC. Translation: CASSFSRTGFGSGGETQYF.

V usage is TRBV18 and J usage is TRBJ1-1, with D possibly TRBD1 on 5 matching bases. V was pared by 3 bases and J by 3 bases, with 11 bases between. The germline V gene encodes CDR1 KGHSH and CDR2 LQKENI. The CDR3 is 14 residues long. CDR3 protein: CASSPRQGYTEAFF. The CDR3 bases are TGTGCCAGCTCACCCAGGCAGGGTTACACTGAAGCTTTCTTT.

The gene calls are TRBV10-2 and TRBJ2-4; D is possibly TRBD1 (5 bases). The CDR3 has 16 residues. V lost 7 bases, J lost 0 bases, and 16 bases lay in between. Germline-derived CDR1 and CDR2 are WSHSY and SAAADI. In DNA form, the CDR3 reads TGCGCCAGCAAGCCCAGGGAAAGATTAGCCAAAAACATTCAGTACTTC. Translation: CASKPRERLAKNIQYF.

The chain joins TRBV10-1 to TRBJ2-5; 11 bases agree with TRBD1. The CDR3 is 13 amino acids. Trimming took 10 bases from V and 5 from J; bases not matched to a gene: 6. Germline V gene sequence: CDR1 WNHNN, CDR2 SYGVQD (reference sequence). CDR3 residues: CAIDGQGAETQYF. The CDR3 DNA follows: TGCGCCATCGATGGACAGGGGGCGGAGACCCAGTACTTC.

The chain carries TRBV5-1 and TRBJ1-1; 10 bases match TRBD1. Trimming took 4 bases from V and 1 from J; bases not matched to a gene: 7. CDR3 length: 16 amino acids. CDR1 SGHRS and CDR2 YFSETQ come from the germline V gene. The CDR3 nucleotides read TGCGCCAGCAGCCTTCGACAGGGGGCCTCGAACACTGAAGCTTTCTTT. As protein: CASSLRQGASNTEAFF. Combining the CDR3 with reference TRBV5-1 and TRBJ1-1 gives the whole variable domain KAGVTQTPRYLIKTRGQQVTLSCSPISGHRSVSWYQQTPGQGLQFLFEYFSETQRNKGNFPGRFSGRQFSNSRSEMNVSTLELGDSALYLCASSLRQGASNTEAFFGQGTRLTVV.

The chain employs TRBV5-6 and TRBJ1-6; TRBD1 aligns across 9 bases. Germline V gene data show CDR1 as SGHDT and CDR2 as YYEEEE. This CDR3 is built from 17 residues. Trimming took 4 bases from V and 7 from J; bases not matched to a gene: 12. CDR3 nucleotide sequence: TGTGCCAGCAGCCGAACCGGGACAGGGAAAAGAAATTCACCCCTCCACTTT. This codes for CASSRTGTGKRNSPLHF.

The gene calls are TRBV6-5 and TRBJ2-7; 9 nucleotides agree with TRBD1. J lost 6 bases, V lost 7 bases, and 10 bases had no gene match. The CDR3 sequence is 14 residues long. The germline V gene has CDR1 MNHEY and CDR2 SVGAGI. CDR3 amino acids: CASTSRTGVSEQYF. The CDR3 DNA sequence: TGTGCCAGCACCAGCCGGACAGGGGTTAGCGAGCAGTACTTC.

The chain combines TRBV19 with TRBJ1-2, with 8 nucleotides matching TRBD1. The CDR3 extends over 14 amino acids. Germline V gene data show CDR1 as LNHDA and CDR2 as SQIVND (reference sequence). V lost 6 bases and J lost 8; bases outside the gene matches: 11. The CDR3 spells CASSPGQGKDGYTF. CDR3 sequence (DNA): TGTGCCAGTAGCCCAGGACAGGGAAAAGACGGCTACACCTTC.